This entry lists 9 T cell receptor beta chains sequenced from one sample in a study of shared clonotypes between healthy human individuals. TCRdb keeps only in-frame clones here, not all; method: immunoSEQ multiplex PCR. The sample includes over a million clones, 98% of them seen just once. Sequencing was done on a sample of naive CD4+ T cells sorted from blood. Described subset: CD45RA+ positively selected. The source is a man aged 25-40 years in good health.

J is TRBJ1-4 and V is TRBV6-5, with TRBD1 matching 7 bases. With 10 bases clipped from V and 5 bases from J, the junction kept 7 bases outside the gene matches. This CDR3 comprises 13 residues. Germline CDR1 reads MNHEY; CDR2 reads SVGAGI. Here the CDR3 reads CAIRGGENEKLFF. The CDR3 DNA reads as TGTGCCATCAGGGGGGGGGAAAATGAAAAACTGTTTTTT.

The V call is TRBV18, the J call TRBJ2-5; D is unresolved. The CDR3 contains 11 residues. With 6 bases removed from V and 6 bases from J, the gap between germline ends came to 8 bases. CDR1 and CDR2 from the germline V gene are KGHSH and LQKENI. The CDR3 coding sequence is TGTGCCAGCTCGCCGGAAAAGACCCAGTACTTC. As protein: CASSPEKTQYF.

The chain uses TRBV2 and TRBJ2-7, with unresolved D. V lost 4 bases to trimming and J lost 5 bases, with 12 bases between them. The germline gives CDR1 SNHLY, CDR2 FYNNEI. The CDR3 runs 13 residues. CDR3 sequence reads: CASSVRGWNEQYF. The CDR3 DNA reads TGTGCCAGCAGTGTAAGAGGATGGAACGAGCAGTACTTC.

This clone was observed once. The J gene is TRBJ2-1, the V gene TRBV7-8; 13 nucleotides match TRBD2. The V and J ends lost 5 bases and 5 bases, in that order; junction bases with no gene match: 3. Germline V gives CDR1 SGHVS, CDR2 FQNEAQ. This CDR3 spans 15 amino acids. The CDR3 DNA follows: TGTGCCAGCAGCCGGACTAGCGGGAGAAACAATGAGCAGTTCTTC. Its protein product is CASSRTSGRNNEQFF.

V and J are TRBV27 and TRBJ2-7; no clear D gene. The germline gives CDR1 MNHEY, CDR2 SMNVEV (reference sequence). This CDR3 spans 13 amino acids. V shed 0 bases and J shed 4 bases, with 7 bases lying between them. CDR3 nucleotides: TGTGCCAGCAGTTTATCGATTCAGTACGAGCAGTACTTC. This sequence encodes CASSLSIQYEQYF.

V usage is TRBV4-1 and J usage is TRBJ2-1; D perhaps matches TRBD1 (5 bases). Germline CDR1 is MGHRA and CDR2 is YSYEKL. This CDR3 is built from 15 residues. The V gene lost 0 bases and the J gene lost 11 bases, with 17 bases spanning the gap. CDR3 protein: CASSQDGPTAPKQFF. For the CDR3, the DNA is TGCGCCAGCAGCCAAGATGGACCGACAGCCCCCAAGCAGTTCTTC.

V and J are TRBV18 and TRBJ1-2; possibly TRBD1 for D (6 bases). CDR1 and CDR2 (germline): KGHSH, LQKENI. This CDR3 spans 16 amino acids. Trimming removed 2 bases at V and 1 base at J, with 14 bases between. In DNA form, the CDR3 reads TGTGCCAGCTCACCAAATGGAAAAGGGGGTAACTATGGCTACACCTTC. Its protein is CASSPNGKGGNYGYTF.

The J gene is TRBJ2-7, the V gene TRBV28; 14 bases match TRBD2. Germline CDR1 and CDR2: MDHEN and SYDVKM. This CDR3 region has 17 residues. The ends lost 1 base at V and 9 bases at J; junction bases unmatched: 11. Written as DNA, the CDR3 is TGTGCCAGCAGTTTATTGGGTTCGGGACTAGCGGGAGTGGGGCAGTACTTC. This encodes CASSLLGSGLAGVGQYF.

The chain is built from TRBV28 and TRBJ1-5, with D perhaps TRBD1 (6 bases). CDR1 is MDHEN and CDR2 is SYDVKM in the germline V gene. This CDR3 contains 17 residues. V was shortened by 4 bases and J by 5 bases, with 21 bases between the two germline ends. The CDR3 sequence is CASSSMGGRGMYQPQHF. CDR3 coding DNA: TGTGCCAGCAGTTCCATGGGGGGGCGAGGGATGTATCAGCCCCAGCATTTT.